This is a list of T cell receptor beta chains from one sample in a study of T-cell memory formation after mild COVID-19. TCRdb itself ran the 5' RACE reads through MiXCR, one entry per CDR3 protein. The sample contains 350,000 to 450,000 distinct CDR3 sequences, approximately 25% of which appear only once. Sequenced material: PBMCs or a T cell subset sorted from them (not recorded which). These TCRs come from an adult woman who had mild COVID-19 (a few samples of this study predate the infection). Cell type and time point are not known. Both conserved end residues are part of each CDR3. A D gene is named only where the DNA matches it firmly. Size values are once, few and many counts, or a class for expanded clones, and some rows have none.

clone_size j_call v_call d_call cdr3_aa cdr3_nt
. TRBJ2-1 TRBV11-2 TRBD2 CASSSPRTSGRWGGHEQFF TGTGCCAGCAGCTCGCCCAGGACTAGCGGGAGGTGGGGGGGCCATGAGCAGTTCTTC
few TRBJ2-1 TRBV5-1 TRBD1 CASSLPGTGGNEQFF TGCGCCAGCAGCCTGCCGGGGACAGGGGGAAATGAGCAGTTCTTC
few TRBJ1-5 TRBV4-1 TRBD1 CASSPGQGAQPQHF TGCGCCAGCAGCCCCGGACAGGGTGCTCAGCCCCAGCATTTT
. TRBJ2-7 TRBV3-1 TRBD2 CASSLLAEGGEQYF TGTGCCAGCAGTCTACTAGCGGAGGGGGGTGAGCAGTACTTC
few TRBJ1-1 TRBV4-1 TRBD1 CASSQHGQGTFF TGCGCCAGCAGCCAACACGGACAGGGAACTTTCTTT
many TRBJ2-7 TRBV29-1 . CSVEVRGKYEQYF TGCAGCGTCGAGGTTAGGGGTAAATACGAGCAGTACTTC
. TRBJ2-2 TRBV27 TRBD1 CASSSRTGRLTGELFF TGTGCCAGCAGTTCCCGGACAGGGAGGCTCACCGGGGAGCTGTTTTTT
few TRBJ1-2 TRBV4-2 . CASSQESPGFYGYTF TGTGCCAGCAGCCAAGAGAGTCCAGGGTTTTATGGCTACACCTTC
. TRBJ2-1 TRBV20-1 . CSAKSFESSYNEQFF TGCAGTGCTAAGTCTTTTGAGAGTTCCTACAATGAGCAGTTCTTC
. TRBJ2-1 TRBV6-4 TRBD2 CASSTATGLAGANEQFF TGTGCCAGCAGTACGGCTACGGGACTAGCGGGGGCTAATGAGCAGTTCTTC
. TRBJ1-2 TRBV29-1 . CSVETQKYRYTF TGCAGCGTTGAAACACAGAAGTATCGCTACACCTTC
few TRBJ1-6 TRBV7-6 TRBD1 CASSKDRVNSPLHF TGTGCCAGCAGCAAGGACAGGGTTAATTCACCCCTCCACTTT
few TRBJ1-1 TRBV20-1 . CSARVITEMNTEAFF TGCAGTGCTAGAGTAATCACAGAGATGAACACTGAAGCTTTCTTT
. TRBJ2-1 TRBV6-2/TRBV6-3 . CASSYSPGTEQFF TGTGCCAGCAGTTACTCTCCAGGGACCGAGCAGTTCTTC
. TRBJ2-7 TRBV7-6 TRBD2 CASSLTGLAGVSAYEQYF TGTGCCAGCAGCTTAACAGGACTAGCGGGGGTCAGCGCCTACGAGCAGTACTTC
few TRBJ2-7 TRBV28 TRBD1 CASSFPDRVDEQYF TGTGCCAGCAGTTTCCCGGACAGGGTTGACGAGCAGTACTTC
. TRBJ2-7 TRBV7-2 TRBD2 CASSFTGLAGASAEQYF TGTGCCAGCAGCTTTACCGGACTAGCGGGAGCCTCCGCCGAGCAGTACTTC
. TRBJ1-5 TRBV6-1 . CASSDSGNQPQHF TGTGCCAGCAGTGACAGTGGGAATCAGCCCCAGCATTTT
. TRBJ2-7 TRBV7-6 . CASSLSGYSYEQYF TGTGCCAGCAGCTTATCGGGTTACTCCTACGAGCAGTACTTC
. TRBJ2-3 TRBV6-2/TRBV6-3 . CATSITDTQYF TGTGCCACCTCAATCACAGATACGCAGTATTTT
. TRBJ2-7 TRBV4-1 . CASSAGLNEQYF TGCGCCAGCAGCGCAGGGCTGAACGAGCAGTACTTC
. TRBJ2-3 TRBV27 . CASSNWTVKTDTQYF TGTGCCAGCAGTAACTGGACAGTTAAGACAGATACGCAGTATTTT
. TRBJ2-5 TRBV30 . CAWSNGQETQYF TGTGCCTGGAGTAACGGCCAAGAGACCCAGTACTTC
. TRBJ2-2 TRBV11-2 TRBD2 CACGGTGELFF TGTGCCTGCGGGGGCACCGGGGAGCTGTTTTTT
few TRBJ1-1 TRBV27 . CASSLSRGAFEAFF TGTGCCAGCAGTTTATCGCGGGGCGCGTTTGAAGCTTTCTTT
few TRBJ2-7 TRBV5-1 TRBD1 CASSADRGSNEQYF TGCGCCAGCAGCGCCGACAGGGGAAGCAACGAGCAGTACTTC
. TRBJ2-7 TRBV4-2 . CASSQEGDQYEQYF TGTGCCAGCAGCCAAGAAGGCGACCAGTACGAGCAGTACTTC
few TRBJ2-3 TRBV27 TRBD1 CASRLGQGGDTQYF TGTGCCAGCCGACTAGGACAGGGAGGAGATACGCAGTATTTT
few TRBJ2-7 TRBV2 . CASSDQGEYYEQYF TGTGCCAGCAGTGATCAAGGGGAATACTACGAGCAGTACTTC
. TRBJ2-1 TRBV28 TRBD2 CASSPPSGGTYEQFF TGTGCCAGCAGCCCCCCCAGCGGGGGGACCTATGAGCAGTTCTTC
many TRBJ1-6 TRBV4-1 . CASSLILTGPAGSPLHF TGCGCCAGCAGCCTCATACTCACAGGACCCGCAGGTTCACCCCTCCACTTT
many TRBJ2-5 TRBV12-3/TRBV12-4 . CASSVTAKETQYF TGTGCCAGCAGTGTGACAGCAAAAGAGACCCAGTACTTC
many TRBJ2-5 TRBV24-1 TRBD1 CATSEGQGETQYF TGTGCCACCAGTGAGGGACAGGGAGAGACCCAGTACTTC
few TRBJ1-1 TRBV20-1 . CSALTGSTEAFF TGCAGTGCTTTAACCGGGAGCACTGAAGCTTTCTTT
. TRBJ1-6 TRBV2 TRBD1 CASSKQGLGSYNSPLHF TGTGCCAGCAGCAAACAGGGGCTGGGCTCCTATAATTCACCCCTCCACTTT
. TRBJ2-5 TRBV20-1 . CSARVYEETQYF TGCAGTGCTAGAGTGTACGAAGAGACCCAGTACTTC
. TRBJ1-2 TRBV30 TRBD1 CAWSYSPTGGANGYTF TGTGCCTGGAGTTATTCGCCTACAGGGGGGGCAAATGGCTACACCTTC
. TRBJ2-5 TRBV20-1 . CSATQAETQYF TGCAGTGCTACCCAGGCGGAGACCCAGTACTTC
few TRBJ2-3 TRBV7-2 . CASSLGREWTATDTQYF TGTGCCAGCAGCTTAGGGCGAGAGTGGACCGCGACAGATACGCAGTATTTT
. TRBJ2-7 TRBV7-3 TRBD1 CASSTTGGTPIYEQYF TGTGCCAGCAGCACCACAGGGGGGACACCGATCTACGAGCAGTACTTC
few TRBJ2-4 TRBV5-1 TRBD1 CASSTGQGTLAKNIQYF TGCGCCAGCAGCACAGGACAGGGGACTCTAGCCAAAAACATTCAGTACTTC
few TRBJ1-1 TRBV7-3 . CASSSTGFTEAFF TGTGCCAGCAGCTCTACAGGGTTCACTGAAGCTTTCTTT
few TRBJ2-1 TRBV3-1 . CASSQGSRRYNEQFF TGTGCCAGCAGCCAAGGCTCTCGGCGCTACAATGAGCAGTTCTTC
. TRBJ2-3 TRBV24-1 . CATSPALGGTDTQYF TGTGCCACCAGTCCGGCCCTAGGGGGCACAGATACGCAGTATTTT
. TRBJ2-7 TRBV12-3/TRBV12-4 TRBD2 CASSPTSGPSYEQYF TGTGCCAGCAGCCCAACTAGCGGCCCCTCCTACGAGCAGTACTTC
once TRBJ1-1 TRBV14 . CASSWVSGAEAFF TGTGCCAGCAGCTGGGTCTCGGGGGCTGAAGCTTTCTTT
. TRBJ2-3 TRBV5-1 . CASSRGTDPDTQYF TGCGCCAGCAGCAGGGGGACGGACCCAGATACGCAGTATTTT
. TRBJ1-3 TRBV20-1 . CSATESKGYGGNTIYF TGCAGTGCTACCGAATCAAAGGGGTACGGTGGAAACACCATATATTTT
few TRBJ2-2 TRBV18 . CASSPPSGQNTGELFF TGTGCCAGCTCACCACCCTCCGGACAGAACACCGGGGAGCTGTTTTTT
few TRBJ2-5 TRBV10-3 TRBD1 CAISEPGQGFRETQYF TGTGCCATCAGTGAACCGGGACAGGGATTTCGAGAGACCCAGTACTTC
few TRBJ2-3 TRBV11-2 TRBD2 CASSLDGAGGALSTDTQYF TGTGCCAGCAGCTTAGATGGAGCGGGGGGCGCCCTAAGCACAGATACGCAGTATTTT
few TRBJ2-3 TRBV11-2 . CASSYPSTDTQYF TGTGCCAGCAGCTACCCCTCGACGGATACGCAGTATTTT
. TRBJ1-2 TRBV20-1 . CSARDVGRDYGYTF TGCAGTGCTAGAGATGTTGGCAGGGACTATGGCTACACCTTC
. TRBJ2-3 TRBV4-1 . CASSPILGTDTQYF TGCGCCAGCAGCCCAATATTGGGCACAGATACGCAGTATTTT
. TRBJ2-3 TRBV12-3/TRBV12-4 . CASSPLGGREDTQYF TGTGCCAGCAGCCCTCTCGGGGGCCGGGAAGATACGCAGTATTTT
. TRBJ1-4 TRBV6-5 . CASSYTGYEKLFF TGTGCCAGCAGTTACACAGGGTATGAAAAACTGTTTTTT
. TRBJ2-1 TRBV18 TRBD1 CASSPMLSGQGWLPEQFF TGTGCCAGCTCACCAATGCTAAGCGGACAGGGTTGGCTCCCTGAGCAGTTCTTC
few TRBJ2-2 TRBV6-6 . CASSFEVRATTGELFF TGTGCCAGCAGTTTTGAGGTTCGGGCTACCACCGGGGAGCTGTTTTTT
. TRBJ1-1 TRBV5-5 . CASSGTRRANTEAFF TGTGCCAGCAGCGGCACTCGACGGGCGAACACTGAAGCTTTCTTT
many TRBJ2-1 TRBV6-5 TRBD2 CASSYLMTSAYNEQFF TGTGCCAGCAGTTACCTAATGACTAGCGCCTACAATGAGCAGTTCTTC